This T cell receptor beta chain is from a study of monozygotic twins with inflammatory bowel disease. Study-wide points: Twin concordance left repertoire similarity unchanged, with limited power a possible explanation for this lack of difference. No one strong IBD-associated signal or clonotype was supported.

Germline assignment: CDR1 SGHRS and CDR2 YFSETQ. The CDR3 length is 15 residues. Phlebotomy per donor yielded a single 2.5 ml blood sample. As regards this clonotype: Its antigen is not known.

TCRdb reprocessed the 5' RACE reads and stores each CDR3 protein as one record, lacking DNA. The sample holds 350,000 to 500,000 distinct CDR3 sequences. The V call is TRBV5-1, the J call TRBJ2-2; TCRdb outputs TRBD1, but without DNA this stays unchecked. The sample was blood. The TCR was taken from a human donor with ulcerative colitis or Crohn's disease, or a healthy co-twin of an affected twin (not recorded which). The CDR3 loop is CASSFTGGHTGELFF.